The 8 T cell receptor beta chains reported below all come from one sample, sequenced in a study of cytomegalovirus exposure and HLA in healthy donors. The PCR used 60 Vbeta and 13 Jbeta primers. Sequencing was performed with immunoSEQ multiplex PCR; in TCRdb, only in-frame clones are kept and a portion is missing. This table holds around 130,000 clones, 8% to 9.5% found once. Source material: PBMCs. These receptors were obtained from a man aged 35 to 55 in good health and CMV-seronegative.

The rearrangement joins TRBV29-1 to TRBJ1-2, with D maybe TRBD1 (5 bases). Germline V gives CDR1 SQVTM, CDR2 ANQGSEA. The CDR3 is made up of 14 amino acids. Trimming took 0 bases from V and 3 from J, leaving 11 bases between them. The CDR3 here is CSVEEMGEDYGYTF. CDR3 nucleotides: TGCAGCGTTGAAGAAATGGGGGAGGACTATGGCTACACCTTC.

The gene calls are TRBV7-8 and TRBJ2-7; 7 bases agree with TRBD1. This CDR3 has 16 residues. Germline V gene data show CDR1 as SGHVS and CDR2 as FQNEAQ. V shed 1 base and J 3 bases; nucleotides not matched to a gene: 9. CDR3 sequence (DNA): TGTGCCAGCAGCTTAGAAATAAGGGACAGTTACTACGAGCAGTACTTC. Translation gives CASSLEIRDSYYEQYF.

The chain recombines TRBV29-1 with TRBJ2-3; D is perhaps TRBD2 (5 bases). With 6 bases removed from V and 0 bases from J, the gap between germline ends came to 10 bases. The germline V gene has CDR1 SQVTM and CDR2 ANQGSEA. The CDR3 runs to 13 residues. CDR3 amino acids: CSVRTLSTDTQYF. CDR3 nucleotide sequence: TGCAGCGTCCGGACTCTTAGCACAGATACGCAGTATTTT.

A few counts support this clone. The rearrangement uses TRBV19 and TRBJ2-5; D ambiguous. Per the germline V gene, CDR1 is LNHDA and CDR2 is SQIVND (reference sequence). The CDR3 contains 13 residues. V was shortened by 4 bases and J by 5 bases, with 11 bases between the two germline ends. CDR3 in DNA: TGTGCCAGTAGTACTAACTTCGAGGAGACCCAGTACTTC. It translates to CASSTNFEETQYF.

The chain carries TRBV5-3 and TRBJ2-2; 9 bases are a match to TRBD2. TRBV5-3 is flagged as an ORF with uncertain function. Trimming took 1 base from V and 4 from J; bases not matched to a gene: 14. The CDR3 spans 19 residues. CDR3 residues: CARSLPQTGRGGPTGELFF. The CDR3 coding sequence is TGTGCCAGAAGCTTGCCGCAGACCGGGCGGGGGGGCCCCACCGGGGAGCTGTTTTTT.

This chain connects TRBV6-1 to TRBJ2-5, with TRBD2 matching 11 bases. This CDR3 region has 15 residues. Germline V gene lookup returns CDR1 MNHNS and CDR2 SASEGT. V was pared by 7 bases and J by 2 bases, with 6 bases of the junction left unmatched. In DNA form, the CDR3 reads TGTGCCAGCATGGCGGGACTAGCGGTACAAGAGACCCAGTACTTC. It is translated as CASMAGLAVQETQYF.

The chain combines TRBV6-5 with TRBJ2-5, with unresolved D. From germline, CDR1 is MNHEY and CDR2 SVGAGI. This CDR3 contains 15 residues. The V end was cut by 2 bases, the J end by 0 bases, with 10 bases between. The DNA for the CDR3 is TGTGCCAGCAGTTACGCCCCCGCGGACCAAGAGACCCAGTACTTC. Protein sequence: CASSYAPADQETQYF.

This chain connects TRBV19 to TRBJ1-2; TRBD1 matches at 11 bases. J was trimmed by 4 bases and V by 8 bases; bases with no gene match: 3. This CDR3 spans 13 amino acids. Germline CDR1 and CDR2: LNHDA and SQIVND (reference sequence). Here the CDR3 DNA reads TGTGCCAGTGGGACAGGGGGATCCTATGGCTACACCTTC. Its translation is CASGTGGSYGYTF.